This T cell receptor beta chain came from a study of CD4 and CD8 cells across lung adenocarcinoma regions (dated 2018 in TCRdb). For context, the study as a whole: To look at intratumor heterogeneity in the T cell receptor repertoire, the study compared tumor centers against tumor margins.

Library preparation used PCR. The data were produced on a HiSeq X Ten. The raw public data were reprocessed by TCRdb itself: fastp quality trimming at Q25, MiXCR clonotype calling, in-frame beta chains only. Each CDR3 protein gets just one entry, which takes the most common genes and DNA from the rows behind it. The sample table holds 7,000 to 8,500 distinct CDR3 sequences, of which 45% to 70% were seen once. The top ten clones comprise 24% of the sample. CDR1 and CDR2 are drawn from the germline V gene: SGHTA, FQGNSA. V gives up 8 bases and J gives up 1 base, and the segment between their germline ends measures 6 bases. Measured from the cysteine to the phenylalanine, the CDR3 is 13 residues long. Of all the DNA, just the CDR3 is kept, 39 bases in frame from base 1. In the case of this clonotype: The antigen this receptor binds is unknown. Nothing much larger sits one base from this clone, and base qualities are not available.

Patients with localized lung adenocarcinoma, a subtype of non-small cell lung cancer, were used as donors. Samples were obtained from the centers of localized lung adenocarcinomas. For TCR repertoire analysis, CD4+ T cells from tumor tissue were profiled apart from CD8+ T cells. The V and J genes are TRBV7-2 and TRBJ1-6; perhaps TRBD1 is the D gene, with 5 bases matching. This receptor was taken from a female donor with lung adenocarcinoma. The CD4 and CD8 labels of this study may be unreliable. Sequencing was carried out using CD4+ T cells from the center of a lung tumor. The cell subset or site label of this sample denotes: tumor center region. The bases read TGTGCCAGCGAGGGGTCCTATAATTCACCCCTCCACTTT. It specifies CASEGSYNSPLHF.